This is a list of T cell receptor beta chains from one sample in a study of shared clonotypes between healthy human individuals. Assay used: immunoSEQ multiplex PCR; TCRdb lists only in-frame clones, some missing. Here the sample spans a few hundred thousand clones, roughly three quarters being singletons. What was sequenced was PBMCs. All receptors derive from a middle-aged woman in good health. Some clones in this sample may be carry-over from other donors' samples. CDR3s include the opening cysteine and the closing phenylalanine or tryptophan. Each record gives: clone size, D gene, J gene, V gene, CDR3 protein, CDR3 DNA. D genes are given only for firm matches. Expanded clones get a size class; other rows say once, few or many, or leave the size out.

>many|TRBD2|TRBJ2-1|TRBV29-1
CSVSGLAGNNEQFF
TGCAGCGTATCGGGACTAGCGGGAAACAATGAGCAGTTCTTC
>once|TRBD1|TRBJ2-7|TRBV19
CASSNRPGQGSYEQYF
TGTGCCAGTAGTAACCGTCCGGGACAGGGCAGCTACGAGCAGTACTTC
>once|NA|TRBJ1-1|TRBV2
CASSKGVNTEAFF
TGTGCCAGCAGTAAAGGGGTGAACACTGAAGCTTTCTTT
>NA|TRBD2|TRBJ2-7|TRBV30
CAWSVRSMWTSETYEQYF
TGTGCCTGGAGTGTACGATCTATGTGGACTAGCGAGACCTACGAGCAGTACTTC
>once|NA|TRBJ2-1|TRBV6-1
CASSELGPSYNEQFF
TGTGCCAGCAGTGAACTGGGTCCCTCCTACAATGAGCAGTTCTTC
>NA|NA|TRBJ1-4|TRBV21-1
CASKQRSTTNEKLFF
TGTGCCAGCAAACAACGTAGCACAACTAATGAAAAACTGTTTTTT
>NA|TRBD1|TRBJ2-3|TRBV5-1
CASTQGQGNTDTQYF
TGCGCCAGCACACAGGGACAGGGGAACACAGATACGCAGTATTTT
>NA|NA|TRBJ2-3|TRBV29-1
CSVELDISTDTQYF
TGCAGCGTTGAACTCGACATTAGCACAGATACGCAGTATTTT
>NA|TRBD2|TRBJ2-7|TRBV28
CASGLAGGGEEQYF
TGTGCCAGCGGCTTAGCGGGAGGAGGGGAGGAGCAGTACTTC
>NA|NA|TRBJ2-5|TRBV7-9
CASRTTGRSETQYF
TGTGCCAGCAGAACCACAGGGAGGTCGGAGACCCAGTACTTC
>NA|TRBD1|TRBJ2-3|TRBV2
CASSERTGKVTDTQYF
TGTGCCAGCAGTGAGAGGACAGGGAAGGTGACAGATACGCAGTATTTT
>NA|TRBD1|TRBJ2-7|TRBV2
CASNLRQGSYEQYF
TGTGCCAGCAACCTACGACAGGGGTCCTACGAGCAGTACTTC
>NA|TRBD1|TRBJ2-1|TRBV5-1
CASSILGTGASIEQFF
TGCGCCAGCAGCATCCTGGGGACAGGGGCGTCGATAGAGCAGTTCTTC
>NA|NA|TRBJ2-7|TRBV7-2
CASSLGVQMPPYEQYF
TGTGCCAGCAGCTTAGGGGTACAGATGCCTCCCTACGAGCAGTACTTC
>NA|NA|TRBJ1-1|TRBV7-3
CASSSRNTEAFF
TGTGCCAGCAGCTCGAGGAACACTGAAGCTTTCTTT
>NA|NA|TRBJ2-7|TRBV28
CASSPGGQTSYEQYF
TGTGCCAGCAGTCCCGGAGGACAGACCTCCTACGAGCAGTACTTC
>NA|NA|TRBJ2-7|TRBV5-1
CASSGTPESSYEQYF
TGCGCCAGCAGCGGGACTCCTGAGAGCTCCTACGAGCAGTACTTC
>NA|NA|TRBJ2-5|TRBV2
CASSVGRGETQYF
TGTGCCAGCAGTGTGGGCAGAGGAGAGACCCAGTACTTC
>NA|NA|TRBJ2-4|TRBV19
CASSIRAGAAGYIQYF
TGTGCCAGTAGTATTCGAGCCGGTGCAGCTGGATACATTCAGTACTTC
>NA|TRBD1|TRBJ2-2|TRBV5-1
CASSPWGTGNTGELFF
TGCGCCAGCTCCCCCTGGGGGACAGGAAACACCGGGGAGCTGTTTTTT
>NA|NA|TRBJ2-7|TRBV28
CASSFPGTYEQYF
TGTGCCAGCAGTTTCCCAGGGACCTACGAGCAGTACTTC
>few|TRBD1|TRBJ1-2|TRBV27
CASRGTARRYTF
TGTGCCAGCAGAGGGACAGCTAGGCGCTACACCTTC
>NA|NA|TRBJ2-7|TRBV29-1
CSVEGGQSYEQYF
TGCAGCGTTGAAGGAGGACAGAGCTACGAGCAGTACTTC
>NA|NA|TRBJ1-5|TRBV19
CASSIVDPGGNQPQHF
TGTGCCAGTAGTATAGTCGACCCCGGAGGCAATCAGCCCCAGCATTTT
>NA|NA|TRBJ1-4|TRBV7-2
CASRDAGRGLFF
TGTGCCAGCAGGGACGCAGGGAGGGGACTGTTTTTT
>NA|TRBD2|TRBJ2-3|TRBV7-9
CASSFYSGRAPSDTQYF
TGTGCCAGCAGCTTTTATAGCGGGAGGGCCCCCTCAGATACGCAGTATTTT
>few|NA|TRBJ2-3|TRBV5-4
CASRSGPPGRADTQYF
TGTGCCAGCAGGTCGGGACCCCCGGGGCGTGCAGATACGCAGTATTTT
>NA|NA|TRBJ2-7|TRBV28
CASSLYRDGTYEQYF
TGTGCCAGCAGTTTGTACCGGGACGGGACCTACGAGCAGTACTTC
>NA|NA|TRBJ1-6|TRBV18
CASSPDLSPLHF
TGTGCCAGCTCACCGGACCTTTCGCCCCTCCACTTT
>NA|NA|TRBJ1-4|TRBV5-4
CASSSAGARATNEKLFF
TGTGCCAGCAGCTCTGCGGGGGCCCGGGCAACTAATGAAAAACTGTTTTTT
>NA|NA|TRBJ1-1|TRBV30
CAWSVHKDTEAFF
TGTGCCTGGAGTGTACACAAGGACACTGAAGCTTTCTTT
>few|TRBD2|TRBJ2-7|TRBV6-9
CAAVSGRPEPYEQYF
TGTGCCGCTGTTAGCGGGAGGCCAGAGCCCTACGAGCAGTACTTC
>once|NA|TRBJ2-3|TRBV18
CASSPGVNKGDTQYF
TGTGCCAGCTCACCAGGAGTGAATAAGGGAGATACGCAGTATTTT
>NA|NA|TRBJ1-3|TRBV11-3
CASSSTASGNTIYF
TGTGCCAGCAGCTCGACGGCCTCTGGAAACACCATATATTTT
>NA|NA|TRBJ1-1|TRBV18
CASSLGLLNTEAFF
TGTGCCAGCTCATTGGGACTCCTGAACACTGAAGCTTTCTTT
>NA|TRBD1|TRBJ2-7|TRBV7-9
CASSSTTGNYEQYF
TGTGCCAGCAGCTCTACGACAGGGAACTACGAGCAGTACTTC
>NA|NA|TRBJ1-5|TRBV30
CAWSSSGAFKYSNQPQHF
TGTGCCTGGAGTTCAAGCGGGGCGTTTAAGTATAGCAATCAGCCCCAGCATTTT
>NA|NA|TRBJ2-1|TRBV7-9
CASSYNEQFF
TGTGCCAGTTCCTACAATGAGCAGTTCTTC
>NA|NA|TRBJ2-2|TRBV11-2
CASSLDGSSGELFF
TGTGCCAGCAGCTTGGACGGGAGTAGCGGGGAGCTGTTTTTT
>once|NA|TRBJ2-7|TRBV6-6
CASSNYEQYF
TGTGCCAGCAGCAACTACGAGCAGTACTTC
>NA|TRBD1|TRBJ2-7|TRBV5-6
CASSLTGTGAREQYF
TGTGCCAGCAGCCTTACCGGGACAGGAGCCCGCGAGCAGTACTTC
>NA|TRBD2|TRBJ2-7|TRBV7-8
CASSLAAGGSYEQYF
TGTGCCAGCAGCTTAGCGGCGGGAGGGTCCTACGAGCAGTACTTC
>NA|NA|TRBJ2-1|TRBV5-4
CASMPAREALYNEQFF
TGTGCCAGCATGCCCGCTAGGGAGGCCCTATACAATGAGCAGTTCTTC